This T cell receptor (beta chain) was retrieved from a study of OX40 agonist ivuxolimab in advanced cancers. With baseline, cycle 4 day 1, and cycle 7 day 1 as timepoints, blood was sampled. With regard to this clone: Its antigen is unknown.

Assay used: immunoSEQ multiplex PCR; TCRdb lists only in-frame clones, some missing. In the table there are tens of thousands of clones, more than 90% of which are singletons. The ends lost 3 bases at V and 0 bases at J; junction bases unmatched: 7. The CDR3 consists of 18 residues. Germline CDR1 is WSHSY and CDR2 is SAAADI. Study results and limitations: Averaging showed that CD8+ T cells had more expanded clones than CD4+ did. The authors also found low normalized T-cell clonal expansion in some nonresponders. The study did not work out the antigen specificity of the expanded peripheral T cells.

The sequencing used CD4+ or CD8+ T cells sorted from blood, collected in a trial of the OX40 agonist ivuxolimab. The V call is TRBV10-2, the J call TRBJ2-5; 13 bases fit TRBD2. The TCR comes from an adult with an advanced solid tumor such as melanoma, head and neck, liver or kidney cancer. CDR3 residues: CASSEGGGLAGNQETQYF. The CDR3 nucleotides are TGCGCCAGCAGTGAAGGGGGGGGACTAGCGGGGAACCAAGAGACCCAGTACTTC.